This T cell receptor (beta chain) was identified during a study of blood T cell repertoires in COVID-19. Across the study: In each case, the material was cDNA or gDNA derived from T cells, B-cell-depleted T cells, or PBMCs.

The ends were cut back, 8 bases at V and 6 bases at J, with 20 bases in the middle. This CDR3 spans 15 amino acids. Germline V gene data show CDR1 as MDHEN and CDR2 as SYDVKM. Profiled with immunoSEQ multiplex PCR; TCRdb holds only in-frame clones, not every one. The sample shows approximately 290,000 clones, 85% to 90% of them seen only once. Sequenced input: peripheral blood. The chain is built from TRBV28 and TRBJ2-1; weak D call: TRBD2 (6 bases). The sequence came from a man aged 25 to 45 with acute or convalescent COVID-19. For the CDR3, the DNA is TGTGCCAGCCCCTCCGGGGGACGGGCGTTCAATGAGCAGTTCTTC. The encoded protein is CASPSGGRAFNEQFF.